This record concerns one T cell receptor beta chain sequence. These data belong to a study of cytomegalovirus exposure and HLA in healthy donors. The PCR ran on 60 Vbeta and 13 Jbeta primers. Only in-frame clones appear in the TCRdb table, and some are missing; sequencing was by immunoSEQ multiplex PCR. The table lists 100,000 to 150,000 clones, around three quarters of them singletons. This CDR3 contains 19 residues. V lost 6 bases and J lost 1; bases outside the gene matches: 18. In germline, CDR1 is MRHNA, CDR2 SNTAGT. This sequence was found in a woman between 45 and 60 years old in good health and CMV-seronegative. The sequencing sample was made of PBMCs. The chain couples TRBV6-4 to TRBJ1-1; 9 bases line up with TRBD1. The CDR3 sequence: CASREQRTRDREKNTEAFF. The CDR3 nucleotides read TGTGCCAGCAGGGAACAACGGACTCGGGACAGGGAAAAGAACACTGAAGCTTTCTTT.